Below are 22 T cell receptor beta chains sequenced from a single sample in a study of read filtering for tumor transcriptome and immune sequencing (dated by TCRdb to about 2020). This sample was sequenced with an Illumina HiSeq 4000. TCR libraries were constructed from about 400 ng RNA using the Immunoverse kit, and molecular barcoded adaptors covering alpha/delta and beta/gamma chains were employed. TCRdb itself trimmed the public reads at Q25 with fastp, ran MiXCR and retained productive beta chains. Each CDR3 protein appears once, grouped with its most common genes and DNA. A total of 50,000 or so distinct CDR3 sequences appear in this sample, approximately 13% of them only once. 16% of the sample is held by the ten biggest clonotypes. Material: a population of CD138-negative cells sorted from bone marrow. The cell subset or site label of this sample denotes: bone marrow mononuclear cells depleted of CD138+ plasma/myeloma cells by negative magnetic selection. These receptor sequences come from a donor at least 40 years old with multiple myeloma.

This clonotype was observed a few times. This clone may be a read error of a much larger clone one base away. The chain uses TRBV5-1 and TRBJ1-1; D possibly corresponds to TRBD1 (6 bases). CDR1 and CDR2 from the germline V gene are SGHRS and YFSETQ. This CDR3 is built from 14 residues. Deletions cut 3 bases from V and 4 bases from J, with 13 bases between. CDR3 nucleotides: TGCGCCAGCAGCTCCTCTCTAGGGGGCACTGAAGCTTTCTTT. Its protein product is CASSSSLGGTEAFF.

The sample holds many counts of this clonotype. V gene TRBV6-7 combines with J gene TRBJ1-1, with TRBD1 matching 9 bases. TRBV6-7 is annotated as an ORF whose role is uncertain. J lost 1 base, V lost 7 bases, and 13 bases had no gene match. The CDR3 loop spans 17 amino acids. The CDR3 is CASTTGGQGRSNTEAFF. CDR3 DNA: TGTGCCAGCACCACCGGCGGACAGGGGCGATCGAACACTGAAGCTTTCTTT.

In the case of this clonotype: A read error may be the cause here, since a much bigger clone is one base away. The J gene is TRBJ2-5, the V gene TRBV19; TRBD1 matches 9 bases. The CDR3 consists of 16 residues. Germline loops: CDR1 LNHDA, CDR2 SQIVND (reference sequence). CDR3 sequence (DNA): TGTGCCGGTAGTTCCCCCAGAGACAGGGGGCAAGAGACCCAGTACTTC. Amino acid sequence: CAGSSPRDRGQETQYF.

This clonotype was seen ten or more times. The chain carries TRBV6-1 and TRBJ2-3, with TRBD1 as a possible D gene (5 bases). The CDR3 has 11 residues. CDR1 MNHNS and CDR2 SASEGT come from the germline V gene. V lost 5 bases and J 5 bases, leaving 5 bases between the germline ends. The CDR3 DNA reads TGTGCCAGCAGTACAGGAGATACGCAGTATTTT. Encoded protein: CASSTGDTQYF.

This clonotype was counted many times. V gene TRBV19 combines with J gene TRBJ1-1; D gene unclear. Trimming pared 3 bases from V and 5 bases from J, leaving 25 bases between. Looked up from germline, CDR1 is LNHDA and CDR2 is SQIVND (reference sequence). This CDR3 has 18 residues. CDR3 in DNA: TGTGCCAGTAGTATTGTGATTACGAAGGGTTTAAAGAGGACTGAAGCTTTCTTT. It is translated as CASSIVITKGLKRTEAFF.

Remarks on this clonotype: A clone one base away is much larger, so this may be a read error. This sequence joins TRBV9 and TRBJ2-5, with D tentatively TRBD1 or TRBD2 (6 bases each). This CDR3 comprises 15 residues. Germline V gene sequence: CDR1 SGDLS, CDR2 YYNGEE. As DNA, the CDR3 is TGTGCCAGCAGGAGGGGGGATCACGTTCAAGAGACCCAGCACTTC. It specifies CASRRGDHVQETQHF.

This clonotype was seen a handful of times. A read error may explain this, as a much larger clone is one base away. The chain links TRBV7-2 to TRBJ2-5; weak D call: TRBD2 (5 bases). The CDR3 runs 15 residues. Germline V gene sequence: CDR1 SGHTA, CDR2 FQGNSA. Trimming cost V 5 bases and J 0 bases, with 13 bases left between them. DNA of the CDR3: TGTGCCAGCAGCCGCCTCGGGAACAACCAAGAGACCCAGTACTTC. Translated: CASSRLGNNQETQYF.

Turning to this clonotype: This likely came from a read error, as a far larger clone is one base away. This chain uses TRBV6-1 with TRBJ1-4; D gene ambiguous. The germline V gene encodes CDR1 MNHNS and CDR2 SASEGT. The CDR3 runs 17 residues. DNA for the CDR3: TGTGCCATCAGTGACTTCTTGGCAGCTGCAACTAATGAAAAACTGTTTTTT. It codes for CAISDFLAAATNEKLFF.

In this sample, this clonotype turned up many times. The gene calls are TRBV20-1 and TRBJ1-1; D might be TRBD1 (5 bases). Germline-derived CDR1 and CDR2 are DFQATT and SNEGSKA (reference sequence). V was trimmed by 2 bases and J by 3 bases, leaving 13 bases between them. This CDR3 is built from 14 residues. The CDR3 loop reads CSARKGTDYTEAFF. As DNA, the CDR3 is TGCAGTGCTAGAAAAGGGACGGATTACACTGAAGCTTTCTTT.

The table lists this clonotype with many counts. J is TRBJ2-3 and V is TRBV2; D may be TRBD1 (5 bases). The CDR3 runs 11 residues. V gave up 8 bases and J gave up 6 bases, with 9 bases separating them. Germline loops: CDR1 SNHLY, CDR2 FYNNEI. In DNA, the CDR3 is TGTGCCAGCGAAGGGGCCGATACGCAGTATTTT. Translating it yields CASEGADTQYF. The full variable domain, its missing parts supplied by reference TRBV2 and TRBJ2-3, is EPEVTQTPSHQVTQMGQEVILRCVPISNHLYFYWYRQILGQKVEFLVSFYNNEISEKSEIFDDQFSVERPDGSNFTLKIRSTKLEDSAMYFCASEGADTQYFGPGTRLTVL.

Of note for this clonotype: This may be a read error: a much more frequent sequence differs by one nucleotide. The CDR3 nucleotides read TGCAGCGTTGTTGAGGGTTCCTATGACTACACCTTC. Protein sequence: CSVVEGSYDYTF. The chain uses TRBV29-1 and TRBJ1-2; D is unresolved. The CDR3 contains 12 residues. The germline gives CDR1 SQVTM, CDR2 ANQGSEA.

This clonotype was found many times. The V call is TRBV2, the J call TRBJ1-6; unclear D gene. Germline lookup yields CDR1 SNHLY and CDR2 FYNNEI. This CDR3 is 14 amino acids long. The V and J ends lost 8 bases and 0 bases respectively, with 8 bases between them. CDR3 in DNA: TGTGCCAGCGCCTACCGCTCCTATAATTCACCCCTCCACTTT. It encodes CASAYRSYNSPLHF.

This clonotype came up many times. The chain carries TRBV7-9 and TRBJ2-5, with D possibly being TRBD1 (6 bases). The ends were cut back, 5 bases at V and 2 bases at J, with 15 bases in the middle. CDR1 is SEHNR and CDR2 is FQNEAQ in the germline V gene (reference sequence). The CDR3 contains 15 residues. CDR3 DNA: TGTGCCAGCAGCGGGCGTAGGACAGTTCAAGAGACCCAGTACTTC. It encodes CASSGRRTVQETQYF. The full variable domain, completed using reference TRBV7-9 and TRBJ2-5, is DTGVSQNPRHKITKRGQNVTFRCDPISEHNRLYWYRQTLGQGPEFLTYFQNEAQLEKSRLLSDRFSAERPKGSFSTLEIQRTEQGDSAMYLCASSGRRTVQETQYFGPGTRLLVL.

The sample holds many counts of this clonotype. This chain uses TRBV10-2 with TRBJ2-7; 8 bases fit TRBD1. This CDR3 region has 15 residues. V lost 2 bases to trimming and J lost 1 base; unmatched junction nucleotides: 4. From germline, CDR1 is WSHSY and CDR2 SAAADI. The CDR3 spells CASSERTGRSYEQYF. The CDR3, as DNA: TGCGCCAGCAGTGAGCGGACAGGGCGATCCTACGAGCAGTACTTC.

This clonotype was seen many times. The J gene is TRBJ2-5, the V gene TRBV18; D remains unclear. CDR3 size: 11 residues. Per the germline V gene, CDR1 is KGHSH and CDR2 is LQKENI. With 4 bases removed from V and 3 bases from J, the gap between germline ends came to 3 bases. CDR3 DNA: TGTGCCAGCTCACTCAAAGAGACCCAGTACTTC. The encoded protein is CASSLKETQYF.

On this clonotype: Given a much more abundant clone one base away, this may be a read error. V is TRBV2 and J is TRBJ2-5, with D tentatively TRBD1 or TRBD2 (5 bases each). The CDR3 consists of 15 residues. Germline V CDR1 and CDR2: SNHLY, FYNNEI. CDR3 residues: CAGSVRGGVEETQYF. DNA for the CDR3: TGTGCCGGCAGTGTGAGGGGTGGGGTAGAAGAGACCCAGTACTTC.

This clonotype was observed at least ten times. V is TRBV7-9 and J is TRBJ2-2; maybe TRBD1 (6 bases). Trimming shortened V by 5 bases and J by 4 bases, and 11 bases separated the two germline ends. CDR1 and CDR2 from the germline V gene are SEHNR and FQNEAQ (reference sequence). This CDR3 contains 14 residues. In DNA form, the CDR3 reads TGTGCCAGCAGCCCAAGGACAGTCACCGGGGAGCTGTTTTTT. Its translation is CASSPRTVTGELFF.

The chain couples TRBV5-4 to TRBJ1-6, with D hard to call. In germline, CDR1 is SGHNT, CDR2 YYREEE (reference sequence). The CDR3 totals 12 residues. The V end lost 0 bases, the J end lost 11 bases, and 6 bases lay between the germline ends. CDR3 in DNA: TGTGCCAGCAGCTTGGACGGTACACCCCTCCACTTT. It codes for CASSLDGTPLHF.

The genes are TRBV5-1 and TRBJ2-7; D is perhaps TRBD1 or TRBD2 (5 bases each). The V and J ends lost 4 bases and 3 bases respectively, with 8 bases between them. The CDR3 sequence is 12 residues long. CDR1 is SGHRS and CDR2 is YFSETQ in the germline V gene. CDR3 nucleotides: TGCGCCAGCAGCAGGGACCACTACGAGCAGTACTTC. The encoded protein is CASSRDHYEQYF. The variable domain in full, completed from reference TRBV5-1 and TRBJ2-7, reads KAGVTQTPRYLIKTRGQQVTLSCSPISGHRSVSWYQQTPGQGLQFLFEYFSETQRNKGNFPGRFSGRQFSNSRSEMNVSTLELGDSALYLCASSRDHYEQYFGPGTRLTVT.

This clonotype was recorded at least ten times. The rearrangement links TRBV5-1 to TRBJ2-4; a possible D gene is TRBD1 (5 bases). Trimming took off 3 bases at V and 8 bases at J, with 12 bases between the two ends. The CDR3 runs to 13 residues. CDR1 and CDR2 from the germline V gene are SGHRS and YFSETQ. In DNA form, the CDR3 reads TGCGCCAGCAGCTCCCAGGGTTCCGACATTCAGTACTTC. Its protein is CASSSQGSDIQYF.

This clonotype was recorded at least ten times. The gene calls are TRBV4-2 and TRBJ2-5; tentatively, D is TRBD2 (5 bases). Trimming took off 4 bases at V and 1 base at J, with 13 bases between the two ends. CDR1 is LGHNA and CDR2 is YNFKEQ in the germline V gene. CDR3 size: 15 residues. The DNA of the CDR3 is TGTGCCAGCAGCCCCTACTCCGAGGGCCAAGAGACCCAGTACTTC. It specifies CASSPYSEGQETQYF.

Concerning this clonotype: Given a much more abundant clone one base away, this may be a read error. This chain links TRBV18 with TRBJ2-5, with D tentatively TRBD2 (6 bases). The CDR3 is 13 amino acids. Trimming shortened V by 6 bases and J by 7 bases, and 15 bases separated the two germline ends. The germline V gene has CDR1 KGHSH and CDR2 LQKENI. The CDR3 DNA follows: TGTGCCAGCTCGCCCGGGACTCGGGGGACCCAGTACTTC. This encodes CASSPGTRGTQYF.